This record covers a single T cell receptor (beta chain). This entry is derived from a study of OX40 agonist ivuxolimab in advanced cancers. At the level of the study: With ivuxolimab, an agonistic anti-OX40 (CD134) antibody, patients were treated.

The assay was immunoSEQ multiplex PCR, and TCRdb's table has in-frame clones only and misses some. The sample carries about 100,000 clones, around 94% recorded once. The source was CD4+ or CD8+ T cells sorted from blood, collected in a trial of the OX40 agonist ivuxolimab. This TCR derives from an adult with an advanced solid tumor such as melanoma, head and neck, liver or kidney cancer.

The CDR3 nucleotides are TGTGCCAGCTCACCATCGACAGGGGGAGGCACTGAAGCTTTCTTT. Encoded protein: CASSPSTGGGTEAFF. This chain uses TRBV18 with TRBJ1-1; 9 bases fit TRBD1. The V and J ends lost 2 bases and 4 bases, in that order; junction bases with no gene match: 5. This CDR3 is built from 15 residues. Germline-derived CDR1 and CDR2 are KGHSH and LQKENI.